The 25 T cell receptor beta chains given below trace back to one sample, sequenced in a study of shared T cell receptors in the human thymus. The table came from immunoSEQ multiplex PCR; TCRdb's copy has only in-frame clones and leaves some out. The sample contains approximately 400,000 clones, roughly 94% of which appear only once. The material sequenced was thymocytes. The receptors derive from a human donor.

The chain is built from TRBV2 and TRBJ2-1; 7 nucleotides align to TRBD2. The V gene's germline CDR1 is SNHLY and CDR2 FYNNEI. Trimming removed 8 bases from V and 8 bases from J; junction bases left unmatched: 21. The CDR3 is 17 residues long. The DNA for the CDR3 is TGTGCCAGCTATACCCCCAAAGTAGCGCGGGAGAGGGATGAGCAGTTCTTC. Its translation is CASYTPKVARERDEQFF.

This clone was found a few times. The chain joins TRBV2 to TRBJ1-1; D remains ambiguous. This CDR3 spans 14 amino acids. The V end lost 10 bases, the J end lost 4 bases, and 19 bases lay between the germline ends. The germline gives CDR1 SNHLY, CDR2 FYNNEI. The CDR3 loop is CAIPGLGSITEAFF. The CDR3, as DNA: TGTGCCATCCCGGGCCTCGGGAGTATCACTGAAGCTTTCTTT.

This chain connects TRBV6-1 to TRBJ1-2, with D possibly being TRBD1 (5 bases). The CDR3 runs 14 residues. Germline CDR1 reads MNHNS; CDR2 reads SASEGT. The V end was cut by 7 bases, the J end by 4 bases, with 16 bases between. The CDR3 DNA sequence: TGTGCCAGCATCGAAGTTCGGGGCATCTATGGCTACACCTTC. As protein: CASIEVRGIYGYTF.

This clone was detected a few times. V is TRBV10-2 and J is TRBJ2-1; 10 positions match TRBD1. V was pared by 6 bases and J by 8 bases, with 4 bases of the junction left unmatched. The CDR3 covers 13 residues. Germline assignment: CDR1 WSHSY and CDR2 SAAADI. CDR3 in amino acids: CASSRDRGDEQFF. In DNA form, the CDR3 reads TGCGCCAGCAGCCGGGACAGGGGAGATGAGCAGTTCTTC.

In regard to this clone: Its ends do not fully match the called genes, so a read error is possible. The J gene is TRBJ2-7, the V gene TRBV28; TRBD2 agrees at 9 bases. From germline, CDR1 is MDHEN and CDR2 SYDVKM. The CDR3 totals 16 residues. CDR3 coding DNA: TGTGCCAGCACTTTAAGGAGGGGGCTAGCGGGAAACGAGCAGTACTTC. This gives the protein CASTLRRGLAGNEQYF.

This rearrangement joins TRBV5-1 to TRBJ1-1; TRBD1 matches at 9 bases. The CDR3 covers 16 residues. Germline CDR1 reads SGHRS; CDR2 reads YFSETQ. V was pared by 3 bases and J by 3 bases, with 9 bases of the junction left unmatched. The CDR3 spells CASSSDRGWTDTEAFF. In DNA, the CDR3 is TGCGCCAGCAGCTCCGACAGGGGGTGGACGGACACTGAAGCTTTCTTT.

The chain links TRBV7-9 to TRBJ2-5; D remains ambiguous. Between the trimmed V and J ends, which lost 5 bases and 2 bases, there was a span of 12 bases. The CDR3 consists of 14 residues. The germline CDR1 and CDR2 sequences are SEHNR and FQNEAQ (reference sequence). The CDR3 nucleotides read TGTGCCAGCAGCCCCAGGATCCGACAAGAGACCCAGTACTTC. Its translation is CASSPRIRQETQYF.

This chain connects TRBV30 to TRBJ1-1, with a weak D call TRBD1 (5 bases). The V gene lost 4 bases and the J gene lost 4 bases, with 16 bases spanning the gap. The CDR3 is 14 amino acids. CDR1 GTSNPN and CDR2 SVGIG come from the germline V gene (reference sequence). The DNA for the CDR3 is TGTGCCTGGACCATCCCCAGGGTGGGCACTGAAGCTTTCTTT. It translates to CAWTIPRVGTEAFF.

The chain employs TRBV5-1 and TRBJ2-7; 8 bases map to TRBD2. Germline CDR1 is SGHRS and CDR2 is YFSETQ. V was pared by 1 base and J by 5 bases, with 5 bases of the junction left unmatched. The CDR3 contains 14 residues. CDR3: CASSLWREDNEQYF. CDR3 nucleotides: TGCGCCAGCAGCTTGTGGCGGGAGGATAACGAGCAGTACTTC.

The chain carries TRBV4-1 and TRBJ2-7; TRBD2 is a possible D gene (6 bases). From germline, CDR1 is MGHRA and CDR2 YSYEKL. This CDR3 has 12 residues. V dropped 0 bases and J dropped 12 bases, with 12 bases sitting between them. CDR3: CASSQDRGIPYF. For the CDR3, the DNA is TGCGCCAGCAGCCAAGATCGGGGGATCCCGTACTTC.

The rearrangement joins TRBV5-1 to TRBJ1-1; D may be TRBD1 (6 bases). In germline, CDR1 is SGHRS, CDR2 YFSETQ. The CDR3 is 15 amino acids. Trimming took off 0 bases at V and 5 bases at J, with 14 bases between the two ends. CDR3 bases: TGCGCCAGCAGCTTGGACAGGGTTGAAGGGACTGAAGCTTTCTTT. Translating it yields CASSLDRVEGTEAFF. Full variable domain (missing parts from reference TRBV5-1 and TRBJ1-1): KAGVTQTPRYLIKTRGQQVTLSCSPISGHRSVSWYQQTPGQGLQFLFEYFSETQRNKGNFPGRFSGRQFSNSRSEMNVSTLELGDSALYLCASSLDRVEGTEAFFGQGTRLTVV.

V usage is TRBV15 and J usage is TRBJ1-2, with 7 bases lining up with TRBD1. The CDR3 sequence is 13 residues long. J lost 4 bases, V lost 8 bases, and 7 bases had no gene match. Germline V lookup: CDR1 LNHNV, CDR2 YYDKDF (reference sequence). The CDR3 sequence is CATLEEGAYGYTF. The CDR3 DNA reads as TGTGCCACCCTTGAGGAGGGGGCCTATGGCTACACCTTC.

The V gene is TRBV7-8, the J gene TRBJ2-1; 8 bases line up with TRBD1. V shed 3 bases and J 2 bases; nucleotides not matched to a gene: 6. Per the germline V gene, CDR1 is SGHVS and CDR2 is FQNEAQ. The CDR3 has 16 amino acids. CDR3: CASSFRRTGPYNEQFF. CDR3 nucleotides: TGTGCCAGCAGCTTCCGTCGGACAGGGCCCTACAATGAGCAGTTCTTC. The entire variable domain, with the rest obtained from reference TRBV7-8 and TRBJ2-1, is as follows: GAGVSQSPRYKVAKRGQDVALRCDPISGHVSLFWYQQALGQGPEFLTYFQNEAQLDKSGLPSDRFFAERPEGSVSTLKIQRTQQEDSAVYLCASSFRRTGPYNEQFFGPGTRLTVL.

The chain is built from TRBV7-2 and TRBJ2-3; D might be TRBD2 (5 bases). The CDR3 totals 17 residues. V lost 5 bases and J 4 bases, leaving 22 bases between the germline ends. In germline, CDR1 is SGHTA, CDR2 FQGNSA. CDR3 in amino acids: CASSHSSDLGGPDTQYF. The CDR3 nucleotides read TGTGCCAGCAGCCATTCCTCGGACTTAGGTGGGCCAGATACGCAGTATTTT. Full variable domain (remainder filled in from reference TRBV7-2 and TRBJ2-3): GAGVSQSPSNKVTEKGKDVELRCDPISGHTALYWYRQSLGQGLEFLIYFQGNSAPDKSGLPSDRFSAERTGGSVSTLTIQRTQQEDSAVYLCASSHSSDLGGPDTQYFGPGTRLTVL.

The chain combines TRBV7-2 with TRBJ2-7, with 11 bases that match TRBD2. The trim removed 5 bases at V and 0 bases at J, leaving 12 bases unmatched. This CDR3 has 18 residues. Germline CDR1 and CDR2: SGHTA and FQGNSA. The CDR3: CASSTGGLADTRSYEQYF. The CDR3, as DNA: TGTGCCAGCAGCACCGGGGGACTAGCGGACACCCGCTCCTACGAGCAGTACTTC.

The chain couples TRBV11-2 to TRBJ2-1, with TRBD2 matching over 7 bases. The CDR3 is 15 residues long. Unmatched junction bases numbered 10, after V lost 5 bases and J lost 6 bases. Looked up from germline, CDR1 is SGHAT and CDR2 is FQNNGV. CDR3 protein: CASSHLEGGSNEQFF. CDR3 DNA: TGTGCCAGCAGCCACCTCGAAGGCGGGAGCAATGAGCAGTTCTTC.

The V call is TRBV28, the J call TRBJ1-1; D remains ambiguous. The CDR3 spans 15 residues. Germline values: CDR1 MDHEN, CDR2 SYDVKM. V was cut by 3 bases and J by 0 bases, with 11 bases left in between. The CDR3 sequence: CASSLLRGMNTEAFF. The CDR3 nucleotides read TGTGCCAGCAGTTTGCTAAGAGGGATGAACACTGAAGCTTTCTTT.

This chain uses TRBV28 with TRBJ2-1, with D possibly TRBD1 on 6 matching bases. V gave up 7 bases and J gave up 2 bases, with 15 bases separating them. Germline CDR1 is MDHEN and CDR2 is SYDVKM. The CDR3 covers 15 residues. This CDR3 reads CASIWGRGPYNEQFF. CDR3 sequence (DNA): TGTGCCAGCATTTGGGGGCGAGGGCCCTACAATGAGCAGTTCTTC.

The chain is built from TRBV4-3 and TRBJ1-4; no firm D call. Germline CDR1 reads LGHNA; CDR2 reads YSLEER. The length of the CDR3 is 17 residues. Trimming left V 0 bases short and J 6 bases short, with 17 bases between. The CDR3 DNA is TGCGCCAGCAGCCAAGATTGGGGTGGAGGGATCTATGAAAAACTGTTTTTT. Encoded protein: CASSQDWGGGIYEKLFF.

The chain employs TRBV11-2 and TRBJ2-3; 10 bases align to TRBD2. The germline V gene encodes CDR1 SGHAT and CDR2 FQNNGV. The length of the CDR3 is 14 residues. The V and J ends lost 4 bases and 8 bases, in that order; junction bases with no gene match: 6. The CDR3 region has the DNA TGTGCCAGCAGCTCCGGACTAGCGGTAATTACGCAGTATTTT. This sequence encodes CASSSGLAVITQYF.

The chain links TRBV7-2 to TRBJ2-1, with TRBD2 matching over 10 bases. The V gene's germline CDR1 is SGHTA and CDR2 FQGNSA. V lost 1 base and J lost 7; bases outside the gene matches: 10. The CDR3 is 17 amino acids. The CDR3 DNA reads as TGTGCCAGCAGCTTAGGCTGGCTAGCGGGAGTTAATAATGAGCAGTTCTTC. Amino acid sequence: CASSLGWLAGVNNEQFF.

The chain employs TRBV20-1 and TRBJ1-1; D call uncertain. The ends were cut back, 5 bases at V and 8 bases at J, with 12 bases in the middle. The length of the CDR3 is 11 residues. Germline lookup yields CDR1 DFQATT and CDR2 SNEGSKA (reference sequence). The CDR3 region is CSAGPLMEAFF. The CDR3 nucleotides read TGCAGTGCTGGGCCCCTTATGGAAGCTTTCTTT.

This rearrangement joins TRBV27 to TRBJ2-6, with D uncertain. The germline gives CDR1 MNHEY, CDR2 SMNVEV (reference sequence). Trimming removed 10 bases at V and 0 bases at J, with 7 bases between. The CDR3 extends over 13 amino acids. CDR3 coding DNA: TGTGCCACCGAGTGCTCTGGGGCCAACGTCCTGACTTTC. Translated, it gives CATECSGANVLTF. The full variable domain, completed using reference TRBV27 and TRBJ2-6, is EAQVTQNPRYLITVTGKKLTVTCSQNMNHEYMSWYRQDPGLGLRQIYYSMNVEVTDKGDVPEGYKVSRKEKRNFPLILESPSPNQTSLYFCATECSGANVLTFGAGSRLTVL.

The J gene is TRBJ2-5, the V gene TRBV15; 9 bases fit TRBD2. This CDR3 contains 18 residues. Germline loops: CDR1 LNHNV, CDR2 YYDKDF (reference sequence). V shed 2 bases, J shed 6 bases, and the junction held 16 bases outside the gene matches. The CDR3 sequence is CATSRITKPGTSSQTQYF. CDR3 nucleotides: TGTGCCACCAGCAGAATCACCAAGCCCGGGACTAGCAGCCAGACCCAGTACTTC.

This chain uses TRBV6-6 with TRBJ1-5; D is ambiguous. The CDR3 totals 14 residues. Germline values: CDR1 MNHNY, CDR2 SVGAGI (reference sequence). V lost 4 bases to trimming and J lost 3 bases, with 10 bases between them. CDR3: CASSSFANNQPQHF. CDR3 nucleotide sequence: TGTGCCAGCAGTTCCTTTGCTAACAATCAGCCCCAGCATTTT.